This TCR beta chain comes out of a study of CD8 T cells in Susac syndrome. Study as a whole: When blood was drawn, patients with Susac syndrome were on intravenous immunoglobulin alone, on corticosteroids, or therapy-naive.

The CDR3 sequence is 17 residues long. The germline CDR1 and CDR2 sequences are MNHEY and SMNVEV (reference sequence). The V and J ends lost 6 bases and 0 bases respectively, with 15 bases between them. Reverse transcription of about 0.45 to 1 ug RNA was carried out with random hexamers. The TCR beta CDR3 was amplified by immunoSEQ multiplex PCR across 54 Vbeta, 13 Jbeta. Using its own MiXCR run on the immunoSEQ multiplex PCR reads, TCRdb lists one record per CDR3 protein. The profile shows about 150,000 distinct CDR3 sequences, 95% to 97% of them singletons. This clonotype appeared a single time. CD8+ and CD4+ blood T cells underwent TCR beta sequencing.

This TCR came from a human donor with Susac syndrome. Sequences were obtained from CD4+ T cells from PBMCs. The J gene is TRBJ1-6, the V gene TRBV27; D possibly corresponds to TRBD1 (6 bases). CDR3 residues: CASRPQGQSSYNSPLHF. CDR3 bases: TGTGCCAGCAGGCCACAGGGCCAGAGCTCCTATAATTCACCCCTCCACTTT.